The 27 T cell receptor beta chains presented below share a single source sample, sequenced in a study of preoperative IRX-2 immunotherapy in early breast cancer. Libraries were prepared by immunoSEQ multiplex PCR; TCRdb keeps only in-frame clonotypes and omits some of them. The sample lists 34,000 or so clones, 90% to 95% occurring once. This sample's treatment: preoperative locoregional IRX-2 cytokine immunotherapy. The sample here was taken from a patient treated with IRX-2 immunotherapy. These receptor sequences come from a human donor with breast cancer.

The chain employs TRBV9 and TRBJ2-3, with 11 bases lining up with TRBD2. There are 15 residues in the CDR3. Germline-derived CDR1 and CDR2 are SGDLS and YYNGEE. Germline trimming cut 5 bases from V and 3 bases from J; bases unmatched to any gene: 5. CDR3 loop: CASSGASGRTDTQYF. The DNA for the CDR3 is TGTGCCAGCAGTGGGGCTAGCGGGAGGACAGATACGCAGTATTTT.

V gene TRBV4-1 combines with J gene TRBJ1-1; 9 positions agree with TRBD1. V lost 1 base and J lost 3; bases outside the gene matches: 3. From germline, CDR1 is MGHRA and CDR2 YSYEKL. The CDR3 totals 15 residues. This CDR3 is CASSQVQGADTEAFF. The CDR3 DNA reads TGCGCCAGCAGCCAAGTACAGGGGGCTGACACTGAAGCTTTCTTT.

The CDR3 sequence: CASSFQGGGEISYEQYF. The CDR3, as DNA: TGTGCCAGCAGTTTCCAGGGGGGCGGGGAAATTTCCTACGAGCAGTACTTC. The chain recombines TRBV27 with TRBJ2-5; TRBD1 might be the D (7 bases). The tail of the sequence fits TRBJ2-7 better, so the J call may be wrong. Germline V lookup: CDR1 MNHEY, CDR2 SMNVEV (reference sequence). The CDR3 runs 17 residues.

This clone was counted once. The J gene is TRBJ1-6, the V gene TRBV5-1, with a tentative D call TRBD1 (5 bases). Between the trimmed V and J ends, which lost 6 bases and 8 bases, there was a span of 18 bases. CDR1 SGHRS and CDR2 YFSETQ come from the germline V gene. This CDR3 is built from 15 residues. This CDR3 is CASNSGLPRDSPLHF. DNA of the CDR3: TGCGCCAGCAATTCGGGACTCCCACGGGATTCACCCCTCCACTTT.

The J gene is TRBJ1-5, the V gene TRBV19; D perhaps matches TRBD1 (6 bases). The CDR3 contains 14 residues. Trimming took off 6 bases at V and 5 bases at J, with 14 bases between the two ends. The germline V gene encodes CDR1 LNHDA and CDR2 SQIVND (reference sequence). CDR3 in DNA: TGTGCCAGTAGGAACAGGGAAGGTGATCAGCCCCAGCATTTT. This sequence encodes CASRNREGDQPQHF.

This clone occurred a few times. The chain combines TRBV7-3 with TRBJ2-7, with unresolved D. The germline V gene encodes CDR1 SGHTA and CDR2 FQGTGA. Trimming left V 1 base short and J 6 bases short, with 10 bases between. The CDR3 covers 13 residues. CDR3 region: CASSLISVSEQYF. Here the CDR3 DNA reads TGTGCCAGCAGCTTAATATCTGTGTCCGAGCAGTACTTC. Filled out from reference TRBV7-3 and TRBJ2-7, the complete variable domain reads GAGVSQTPSNKVTEKGKYVELRCDPISGHTALYWYRQSLGQGPEFLIYFQGTGAADDSGLPNDRFFAVRPEGSVSTLKIQRTERGDSAVYLCASSLISVSEQYFGPGTRLTVT.

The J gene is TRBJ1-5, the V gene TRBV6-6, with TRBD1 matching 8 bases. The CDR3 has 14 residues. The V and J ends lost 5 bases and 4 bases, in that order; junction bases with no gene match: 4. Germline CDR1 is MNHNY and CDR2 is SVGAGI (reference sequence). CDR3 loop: CASSTGQENQPQHF. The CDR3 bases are TGTGCCAGCAGTACGGGACAGGAAAATCAGCCCCAGCATTTT.

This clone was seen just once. The CDR3: CASSYSQGTYGYTF. The DNA of the CDR3 is TGTGCCAGCAGTTACTCGCAAGGGACATATGGCTACACCTTC. The genes are TRBV6-5 and TRBJ1-2, with D tentatively TRBD1 (6 bases). Germline V gene data show CDR1 as MNHEY and CDR2 as SVGAGI. Trimming removed 0 bases from V and 5 bases from J, with 10 bases in between. The CDR3 covers 14 residues.

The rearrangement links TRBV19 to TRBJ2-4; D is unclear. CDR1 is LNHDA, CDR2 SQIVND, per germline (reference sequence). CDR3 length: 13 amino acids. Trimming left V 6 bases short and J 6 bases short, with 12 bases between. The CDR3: CASRGMAANIQYF. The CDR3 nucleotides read TGTGCCAGTAGGGGAATGGCAGCAAACATTCAGTACTTC. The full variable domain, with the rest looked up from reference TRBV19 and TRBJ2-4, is DGGITQSPKYLFRKEGQNVTLSCEQNLNHDAMYWYRQDPGQGLRLIYYSQIVNDFQKGDIAEGYSVSREKKESFPLTVTSAQKNPTAFYLCASRGMAANIQYFGAGTRLSVL.

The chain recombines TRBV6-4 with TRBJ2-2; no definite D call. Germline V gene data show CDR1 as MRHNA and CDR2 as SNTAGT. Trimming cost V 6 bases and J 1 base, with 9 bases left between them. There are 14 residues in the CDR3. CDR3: CASRFSMNTGELFF. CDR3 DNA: TGTGCCAGCAGATTTAGCATGAACACCGGGGAGCTGTTTTTT.

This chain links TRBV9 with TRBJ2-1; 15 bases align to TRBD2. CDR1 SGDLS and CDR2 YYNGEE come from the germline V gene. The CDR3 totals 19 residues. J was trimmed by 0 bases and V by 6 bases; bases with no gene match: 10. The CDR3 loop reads CASTPGLAGGESSYNEQFF. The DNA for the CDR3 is TGTGCCAGCACCCCGGGACTAGCGGGAGGAGAGAGCTCCTACAATGAGCAGTTCTTC.

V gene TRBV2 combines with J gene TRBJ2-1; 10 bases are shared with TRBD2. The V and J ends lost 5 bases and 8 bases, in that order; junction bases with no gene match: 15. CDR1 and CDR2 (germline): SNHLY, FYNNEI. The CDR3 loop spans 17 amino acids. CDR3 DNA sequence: TGTGCCAGCAGTCCTCCCTCCTTCAGCGGGAGGGGGGATGAGCAGTTCTTC. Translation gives CASSPPSFSGRGDEQFF.

The chain's CDR3 is CASSTSWLPYEQYF. DNA of the CDR3: TGTGCCAGCAGCACATCCTGGCTTCCCTACGAGCAGTACTTC. This rearrangement joins TRBV5-6 to TRBJ2-7; D is uncertain. Germline V gene lookup returns CDR1 SGHDT and CDR2 YYEEEE. The CDR3 length is 14 residues. Trimming left V 4 bases short and J 2 bases short, with 13 bases between. Variable domain in full (rest from reference TRBV5-6 and TRBJ2-7): DAGVTQSPTHLIKTRGQQVTLRCSPKSGHDTVSWYQQALGQGPQFIFQYYEEEERQRGNFPDRFSGHQFPNYSSELNVNALLLGDSALYLCASSTSWLPYEQYFGPGTRLTVT.

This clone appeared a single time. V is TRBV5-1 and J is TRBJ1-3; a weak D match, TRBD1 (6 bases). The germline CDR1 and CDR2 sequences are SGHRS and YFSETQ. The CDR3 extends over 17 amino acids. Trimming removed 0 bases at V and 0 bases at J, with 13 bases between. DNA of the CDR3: TGCGCCAGCAGCTTGGAGCCAGGGGTTTTCTCTGGAAACACCATATATTTT. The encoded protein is CASSLEPGVFSGNTIYF.

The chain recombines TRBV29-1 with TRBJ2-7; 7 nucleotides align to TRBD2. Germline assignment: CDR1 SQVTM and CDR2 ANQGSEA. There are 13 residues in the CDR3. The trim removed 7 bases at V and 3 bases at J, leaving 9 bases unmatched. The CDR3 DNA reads TGCAGCGCCCGGGGGGACGGCCTCTACGAGCAGTACTTC. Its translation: CSARGDGLYEQYF.

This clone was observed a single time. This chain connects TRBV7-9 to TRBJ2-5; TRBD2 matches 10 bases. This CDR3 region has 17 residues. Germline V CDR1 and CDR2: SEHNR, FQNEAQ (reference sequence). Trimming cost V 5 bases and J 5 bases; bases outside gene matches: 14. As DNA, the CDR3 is TGTGCCAGCAGCCCGCGGACTAGCGGCTGGACGGGGGAGACCCAGTACTTC. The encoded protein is CASSPRTSGWTGETQYF.

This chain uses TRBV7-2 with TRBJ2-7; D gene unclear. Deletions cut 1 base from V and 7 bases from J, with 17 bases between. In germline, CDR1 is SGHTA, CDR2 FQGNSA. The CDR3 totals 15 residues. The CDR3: CASSLVGGSLQEQYF. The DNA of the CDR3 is TGTGCCAGCAGCTTAGTAGGCGGTTCCCTCCAGGAGCAGTACTTC.

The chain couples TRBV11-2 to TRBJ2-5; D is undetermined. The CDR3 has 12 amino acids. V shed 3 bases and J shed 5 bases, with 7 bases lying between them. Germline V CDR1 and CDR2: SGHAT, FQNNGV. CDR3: CASSFYSETQYF. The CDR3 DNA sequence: TGTGCCAGCAGCTTCTACTCGGAGACCCAGTACTTC.

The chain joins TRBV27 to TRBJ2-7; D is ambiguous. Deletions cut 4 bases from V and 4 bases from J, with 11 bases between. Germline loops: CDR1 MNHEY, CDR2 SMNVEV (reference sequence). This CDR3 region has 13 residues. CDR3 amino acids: CASSSPPSYEQYF. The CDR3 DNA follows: TGTGCCAGCAGTTCCCCTCCTAGTTACGAGCAGTACTTC.

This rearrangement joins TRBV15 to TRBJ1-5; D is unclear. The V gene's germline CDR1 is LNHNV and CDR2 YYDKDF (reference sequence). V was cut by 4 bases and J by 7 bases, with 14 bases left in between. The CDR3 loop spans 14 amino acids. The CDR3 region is CATSKEGAGQPQHF. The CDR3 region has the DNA TGTGCCACCAGCAAGGAGGGCGCGGGGCAGCCCCAGCATTTT.

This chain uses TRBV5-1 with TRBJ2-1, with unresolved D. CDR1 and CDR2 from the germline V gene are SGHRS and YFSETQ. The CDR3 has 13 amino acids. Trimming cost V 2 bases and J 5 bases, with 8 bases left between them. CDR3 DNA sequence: TGCGCCAGCAGCTTTAATACCAACAATGAGCAGTTCTTC. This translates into CASSFNTNNEQFF.

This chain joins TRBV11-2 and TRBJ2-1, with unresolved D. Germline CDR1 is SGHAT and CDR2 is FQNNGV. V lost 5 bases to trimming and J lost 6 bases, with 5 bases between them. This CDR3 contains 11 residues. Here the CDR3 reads CASSLTNEQFF. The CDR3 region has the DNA TGTGCCAGCAGCCTCACCAATGAGCAGTTCTTC.

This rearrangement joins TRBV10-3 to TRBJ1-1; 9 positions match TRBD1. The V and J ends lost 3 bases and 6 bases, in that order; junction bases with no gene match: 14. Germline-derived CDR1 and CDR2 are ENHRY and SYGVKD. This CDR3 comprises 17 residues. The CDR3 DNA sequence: TGTGCCATCAGTGAACGGTCGGGACAGGGAGGGTTGTCTGAAGCTTTCTTT. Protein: CAISERSGQGGLSEAFF.

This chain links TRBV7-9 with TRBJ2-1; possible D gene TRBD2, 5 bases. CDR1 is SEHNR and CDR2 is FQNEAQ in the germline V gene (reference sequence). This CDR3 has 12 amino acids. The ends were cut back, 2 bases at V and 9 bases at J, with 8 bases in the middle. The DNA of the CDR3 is TGTGCCAGCAGCTTACGCCGGGGTGAGCAGTTCTTC. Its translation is CASSLRRGEQFF. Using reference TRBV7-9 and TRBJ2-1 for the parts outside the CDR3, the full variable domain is DTGVSQNPRHKITKRGQNVTFRCDPISEHNRLYWYRQTLGQGPEFLTYFQNEAQLEKSRLLSDRFSAERPKGSFSTLEIQRTEQGDSAMYLCASSLRRGEQFFGPGTRLTVL.

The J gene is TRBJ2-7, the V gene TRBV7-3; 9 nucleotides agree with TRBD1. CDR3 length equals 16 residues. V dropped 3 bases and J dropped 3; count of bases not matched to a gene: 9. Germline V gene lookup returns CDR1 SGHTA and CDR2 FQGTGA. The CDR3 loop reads CASSLGPRTGDYEQYF. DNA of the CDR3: TGTGCCAGCAGCTTGGGGCCTAGGACAGGGGACTACGAGCAGTACTTC. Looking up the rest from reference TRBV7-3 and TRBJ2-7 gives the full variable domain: GAGVSQTPSNKVTEKGKYVELRCDPISGHTALYWYRQSLGQGPEFLIYFQGTGAADDSGLPNDRFFAVRPEGSVSTLKIQRTERGDSAVYLCASSLGPRTGDYEQYFGPGTRLTVT.

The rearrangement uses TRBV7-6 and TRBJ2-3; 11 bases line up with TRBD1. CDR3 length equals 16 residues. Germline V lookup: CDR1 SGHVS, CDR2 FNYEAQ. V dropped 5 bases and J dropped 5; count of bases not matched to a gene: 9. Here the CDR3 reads CASSGRTGGVKDTQYF. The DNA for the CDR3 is TGTGCCAGCAGCGGCCGGACAGGGGGCGTAAAAGATACGCAGTATTTT.

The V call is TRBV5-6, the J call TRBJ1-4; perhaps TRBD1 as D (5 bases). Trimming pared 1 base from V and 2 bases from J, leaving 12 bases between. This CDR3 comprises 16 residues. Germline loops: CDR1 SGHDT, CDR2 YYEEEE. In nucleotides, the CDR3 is TGTGCCAGCAGCTTGAGTGGGGGGTACACTAATGAAAAACTGTTTTTT. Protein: CASSLSGGYTNEKLFF.